This T cell receptor beta chain was recovered during a study of CD8 T cells in ankylosing spondylitis. Germline CDR1 and CDR2: MNHNS and SASEGT. The CDR3 totals 13 residues. The V gene end was trimmed by 6 bases and the J gene end by 5 bases; junction bases not matched to a gene: 5. Each CDR3 protein is one row after TCRdb ran MiXCR on the 5' RACE reads. Among about 800,000 distinct CDR3 sequences, about 11% were seen once, and the ten largest hold less than 0.65%. This clonotype occurred a few times. Antigen: not known. Study findings and constraints: Ankylosing spondylitis blood seemed to carry a telltale TCR beta motif made of roughly eight highly homologous variants.

The sequence was obtained from a male donor with ankylosing spondylitis. The rearrangement joins TRBV6-1 to TRBJ2-5, with 8 bases fitting TRBD1. What was sequenced was blood, either unsorted or a sorted T cell fraction (not recorded which). The CDR3 nucleotides are TGTGCCAGCAGGACAGGGGTTCAGGAGACCCAGTACTTC. It is translated as CASRTGVQETQYF.